This T cell receptor beta chain comes out of a study of T cell responses to AZD1222 COVID-19 vaccine (dated by TCRdb to the early 2020s). Study-level background: Because spike-specific TCR depth and breadth did not differ between the two schedules, AZD1222 recipients who got a second dose at roughly 4 weeks were pooled with those who got a second dose at roughly 12 weeks. TCR sequencing covered some 240 trial participants: 200 to 210 given two doses of AZD1222 and about 26 given two doses of MenACWY control vaccine. Trial participants were enrolled into age subgroups of 18-55, 56-69 and 70-plus years, which contained approximately 150, 28 and 58 TCR-sequenced participants, respectively. The investigation overall reported the following: In the small 56-69-year group, the increase in depth fell short of significance, most likely because of low power. Reportedly, close to half of the unique spike-specific TCRs recognized epitopes lying outside the regions that are mutated in the B.1.351 and B.1.1.7 variants. Conclusions about previously exposed vaccinees were limited because only 5 or 6 AZD1222 recipients were SARS-CoV-2 seropositive at baseline. CD4 TCRs associated with the vaccine covered the entire spike protein, and the dominant responses were in regions 160-218 and 743-854. Because no samples from the day 14 peak response were available, repertoires could be characterized only after the peak T cell response. Spike-specific TCR breadth and depth rose significantly after two AZD1222 doses compared with day 0 and with MenACWY recipients. Participants were mostly white British, with more females than males. The authors suggested clonal diversity may have been underestimated.

The CDR3 regions of human TCRbeta chains were analyzed by immunosequencing. Per the original workflow: TCRs in the repertoires were compared against a reference library of SARS-CoV-2-specific TCRs that had been generated with the MIRA antigen-specificity platform. Breadth was defined as the fraction of unique TCRs that were SARS-CoV-2-associated, and depth was defined as the fraction of total T cells that were SARS-CoV-2-associated. Each spike-specific TCR was assigned to its reactive spike region and to a CD4 or CD8 class using the MIRA data. Log10-transformed breadth and depth values were compared by one-way ANOVA with Sidak's multiple comparisons tests. TCRdb took over this immuneACCESS table, retaining in-frame rearrangements with V and J assigned. Such tables are incomplete; in checked studies, under half of the missing clones stem from an unresolved V gene, and the remainder is unexplained. That table supplies the V and J calls and clone size; D and trimming were determined from the DNA. The table for this sample lists 99,000 or so clones; approximately 88% of them were counted only once. Of the sample, about 8.7% falls within the top ten clones.

Trimming costs V 1 base and J 7 bases, and their ends lie 19 bases apart. The CDR3 covers 17 residues, taking in both the cysteine and the phenylalanine. Kept here is only the CDR3 DNA, which spans 51 bases and is read in frame from base 1. In the germline V gene (reference sequence), CDR1 corresponds to LGHDT and CDR2 to YNNKEL. In the paper's terms, the time point label means: baseline before first vaccination. Samples from vaccinated people were obtained from the UK trials COV001 and COV002, which included a single-blind randomized controlled phase 2/3 trial of AZD1222 (ChAdOx1 nCoV-19) in healthy adults. Trial participant PBMC samples were collected at day 0 and day 28 after the second dose for TCRbeta chain sequencing. Note on this clone: Its antigen is not yet known. Base quality data are lacking; no much larger clone is found one base away.

This receptor was identified in an adult in good health. This sample comprised peripheral blood, obtained on day 0 of AZD1222 vaccination. The chain couples TRBV3-1 (or the pseudogene TRBV3-2) to TRBJ1-4, with TRBD1 tentatively as D gene (5 bases match). The bases are TGTGCCAGCAGCCAAGGATCTGGGGCAGTGAAGACTGAAAAACTGTTTTTT. Its protein product is CASSQGSGAVKTEKLFF.